These 19 T cell receptor beta chains were all obtained from the same sample, sequenced in a study of T cells in Graves' hyperthyroidism and ophthalmopathy. TCR beta CDR3 sequences were amplified from RNA transcripts. TCR CDR3 regions were first amplified by RT-PCR with HTBI primers. TCRdb independently ran MiXCR on the multiplex PCR reads; one entry per CDR3 protein. The repertoire holds roughly 49,000 distinct CDR3 sequences, with 54% as singletons. The specimen sequenced was peripheral blood or thyroid tissue (not recorded which). These receptors came from a man aged 18 to 30 with Graves' hyperthyroidism.

In its sample, this clonotype was seen many times. The V call is TRBV6-5, the J call TRBJ1-1; D not resolved. CDR1 is MNHEY, CDR2 SVGAGI, per germline. The V end was cut by 0 bases, the J end by 1 base, with 6 bases between. This CDR3 region has 14 residues. The CDR3 DNA is TGTGCCAGCAGTTACTCTGGCAGGAACACTGAAGCTTTCTTT. As protein: CASSYSGRNTEAFF.

The sample holds a few counts of this clonotype. The chain uses TRBV7-2 and TRBJ2-3; D possibly matches TRBD1 or TRBD2 (6 bases each). Germline V lookup: CDR1 SGHTA, CDR2 FQGNSA. This CDR3 has 15 amino acids. Trimming left V 2 bases short and J 1 base short, with 10 bases between. The CDR3 sequence is CASSLWGAGTDTQYF. CDR3 nucleotides: TGTGCCAGCAGCTTATGGGGGGCGGGCACAGATACGCAGTATTTT.

This clonotype was recorded a few times. A much larger clone lies a single base off, so this may be a read error. J is TRBJ2-3 and V is TRBV12-3 or TRBV12-4; the D gene is possibly TRBD1 (6 bases). The DNA end lines up better with TRBJ1-5; the J call may be wrong. The CDR3 sequence is 15 residues long. The CDR3 reads CASSGLGGGTDTQHF. Here the CDR3 DNA reads TGTGCCAGCAGTGGTCTTGGCGGGGGCACAGATACGCAGCATTTT.

This rearrangement joins TRBV10-2 to TRBJ1-5; no definite D call. The CDR3 sequence is 16 residues long. Germline CDR1 WSHSY, CDR2 SAAADI. Between the trimmed V and J ends, which lost 0 bases and 1 base, there was a span of 10 bases. The CDR3 is CASSESVWESNQPQHF. In DNA, the CDR3 is TGCGCCAGCAGTGAGTCGGTTTGGGAAAGCAATCAGCCCCAGCATTTT.

This clonotype appeared many times. The chain employs TRBV27 and TRBJ1-6; weak D call: TRBD1 (5 bases). The germline V gene has CDR1 MNHEY and CDR2 SMNVEV (reference sequence). The V end lost 6 bases, the J end lost 8 bases, and 20 bases lay between the germline ends. The CDR3 is 16 amino acids. The CDR3: CASSRSTGTTDSPLHF. For the CDR3, the DNA is TGTGCCAGCAGCCGATCGACCGGGACGACGGATTCACCCCTCCACTTT.

This clonotype was recorded a few times. V and J are TRBV15 and TRBJ1-2; D ambiguous. The length of the CDR3 is 14 residues. The germline gives CDR1 LNHNV, CDR2 YYDKDF (reference sequence). The V gene lost 1 base and the J gene lost 6 bases, with 12 bases spanning the gap. CDR3 DNA: TGTGCCACCAGCAGAGTTCCGGGGTACGATGGCTACACCTTC. It yields the protein CATSRVPGYDGYTF.

Worth noting for this clonotype: The junction and the germline gene differ at one end; a read error may be behind it. For the CDR3, the DNA is TGTGCCAGCAGCTTGGCCGTAGGGGATTCCTATGGCTACACCTTC. The encoded protein is CASSLAVGDSYGYTF. This chain joins TRBV5-1 and TRBJ1-2, with a weak D call TRBD1 (5 bases). CDR1 and CDR2 from the germline V gene are SGHRS and YFSETQ. The CDR3 contains 15 residues.

This clonotype was seen at least ten times. This sequence joins TRBV5-1 and TRBJ2-5; D might be TRBD2 (5 bases). This CDR3 region has 14 residues. V shed 4 bases and J shed 4 bases, with 14 bases lying between them. Germline V gene lookup returns CDR1 SGHRS and CDR2 YFSETQ. The CDR3, as DNA: TGCGCCAGCAGCCCCGGGGTAGACCCAGAGACCCAGTACTTC. Protein product: CASSPGVDPETQYF.

In this sample, this clonotype turned up many times. The CDR3 sequence is CASSEGWWRNYSGNTIYF. CDR3 DNA sequence: TGCGCCAGCAGTGAAGGTTGGTGGCGGAACTATTCTGGAAACACCATATATTTT. The chain joins TRBV10-2 to TRBJ1-3; D gene uncertain. Trimming cost V 3 bases and J 1 base, with 19 bases left between them. Germline loops: CDR1 WSHSY, CDR2 SAAADI. This CDR3 region has 18 residues.

The V call is TRBV12-3 or TRBV12-4, the J call TRBJ2-2; D remains unclear. V was cut by 4 bases and J by 8 bases, with 2 bases left in between. CDR3 length: 10 amino acids. The CDR3 DNA sequence: TGTGCCAGCAGTTGGGGGGAGCTGTTTTTT. Protein: CASSWGELFF.

The sample holds many counts of this clonotype. The genes are TRBV29-1 and TRBJ2-2; D might be TRBD1 (6 bases). The V end lost 6 bases, the J end lost 6 bases, and 14 bases lay between the germline ends. The germline CDR1 and CDR2 sequences are SQVTM and ANQGSEA. This CDR3 comprises 13 residues. The CDR3 loop reads CSVIGSGAGELFF. In DNA form, the CDR3 reads TGCAGCGTGATAGGTTCAGGGGCCGGGGAGCTGTTTTTT.

This CDR3 reads CSAGTSGGIQETQYF. DNA of the CDR3: TGCAGTGCTGGAACTAGCGGGGGGATCCAAGAGACCCAGTACTTC. The rearrangement links TRBV20-1 to TRBJ2-5; 12 bases align to TRBD2. V shed 5 bases and J 1 base; nucleotides not matched to a gene: 5. Germline assignment: CDR1 DFQATT and CDR2 SNEGSKA (reference sequence). The CDR3 is 15 residues long.

This clonotype came up many times. Here the CDR3 DNA reads TGCAGCGTTGAATTTGGTGGCGGGGAGCTGTTTTTT. As protein: CSVEFGGGELFF. J is TRBJ2-2 and V is TRBV29-1; D unclear. Trimming left V 2 bases short and J 7 bases short, with 8 bases between. Germline V lookup: CDR1 SQVTM, CDR2 ANQGSEA. The CDR3 consists of 12 residues.

The sample holds many counts of this clonotype. The junction does not match germline at one end; this may be a read error. The chain employs TRBV5-1 and TRBJ1-1; D unresolved. The germline V gene has CDR1 SGHRS and CDR2 YFSETQ. The CDR3 sequence is 11 residues long. The CDR3 sequence is CANSTGTEAFF. The CDR3 DNA is TGCGCCAACAGCACCGGTACTGAAGCTTTCTTT.

This clonotype was seen many times. The V call is TRBV29-1, the J call TRBJ2-5; D uncertain. This CDR3 contains 10 residues. Looked up from germline, CDR1 is SQVTM and CDR2 is ANQGSEA. V was shortened by 6 bases and J by 2 bases, with 4 bases between the two germline ends. This chain's CDR3 is CSVAQETQYF. CDR3 in DNA: TGCAGCGTGGCGCAAGAGACCCAGTACTTC.

There are many counts of this clonotype. The chain couples TRBV6-2 or TRBV6-3 to TRBJ2-5; weak D call: TRBD1 (7 bases). Trimming took off 4 bases at V and 2 bases at J, with 20 bases between the two ends. This CDR3 region has 17 residues. The germline gives CDR1 MNHEY, CDR2 SVGEGT. CDR3 coding DNA: TGTGCCAGCAGTTTTCATCGTGAGCAGGGGGGACAAGAGACCCAGTACTTC. Its translation: CASSFHREQGGQETQYF.

In this sample, this clonotype turned up a few times. The V gene is TRBV29-1, the J gene TRBJ2-7, with 11 positions matching TRBD2. Per germline, CDR1 SQVTM and CDR2 ANQGSEA. This CDR3 has 16 amino acids. V shed 6 bases, J shed 3 bases, and the junction held 13 bases outside the gene matches. The CDR3 DNA reads as TGCAGCGTGAGGCCCGGGACTAGCGGAACTCACTACGAGCAGTACTTC. It translates to CSVRPGTSGTHYEQYF.

This clonotype was counted at least ten times. The genes are TRBV9 and TRBJ2-2; tentatively, D is TRBD1 or TRBD2 (5 bases each). The CDR3 sequence is 16 residues long. Germline CDR1 reads SGDLS; CDR2 reads YYNGEE. V dropped 4 bases and J dropped 1 base, with 14 bases sitting between them. CDR3 in DNA: TGTGCCAGCAGCTCTCTTGGGGGAGTGAACACCGGGGAGCTGTTTTTT. Protein sequence: CASSSLGGVNTGELFF.

The chain uses TRBV6-4 and TRBJ2-5; a possible D gene is TRBD1 (5 bases). Germline V CDR1 and CDR2: MRHNA, SNTAGT. This CDR3 spans 14 amino acids. Trimming took 5 bases from V and 4 from J, leaving 14 bases between them. The CDR3 DNA reads TGTGCCAGCAGTACTATTGGGGCAGGAGAGACCCAGTACTTC. Its translation is CASSTIGAGETQYF.